The clone carrying this T cell receptor beta chain was found many times. V lost 7 bases to trimming and J lost 1 base; unmatched junction nucleotides: 6. The CDR3 is made up of 14 amino acids. Via MiXCR, TCRdb re-called the 5' RACE reads, giving one row per CDR3 protein. The sample lists over 45,000 distinct CDR3 sequences, about 26% occurring once. Source material was 2 million unsorted PBMCs, stored at -80 °C in RNAlater. This entry belongs to a study of neurological immune-mediated disorders. The chain links TRBV12-3 or TRBV12-4 to TRBJ2-7, with 8 bases matching TRBD2. The sample taken for sequencing was PBMCs. The sequence derives from a woman between 70 and 85 years old in good health. The CDR3 nucleotides are TGTGCCAGCACCCGGGGGGGCACGTCCTACGAGCAGTACTTC. Its protein product is CASTRGGTSYEQYF.